This T cell receptor (beta chain) was documented in a study of T cells after yellow fever vaccination. Study overall: Fractions containing few cells were prepared with SMART-Seq v4 Ultra Low Input.

This clonotype was counted at least ten times. Synthesis of TCR cDNA relied on 5'RACE template switching, which attached a universal primer site and UMIs. TCRdb passed the 5' RACE reads through MiXCR, listing each CDR3 protein once. The profile shows some 350,000 distinct CDR3 sequences, around a tenth of them singletons. The V end was cut by 0 bases, the J end by 3 bases, with 7 bases between. There are 13 residues in the CDR3. The germline gives CDR1 DFQATT, CDR2 SNEGSKA (reference sequence). This sequence was found in a man aged 18 to 30 who received the YFV17D yellow fever vaccine. Sequenced here: PBMCs, sampled on the day of the first yellow fever vaccination. The chain joins TRBV20-1 to TRBJ2-3; D gene ambiguous. The CDR3 bases are TGCAGTGCTAGAGAATGGGCTACAGATACGCAGTATTTT. Its protein product is CSAREWATDTQYF.